This T cell receptor (beta chain) is drawn from a study of Graves' ophthalmopathy and Graves' hyperthyroidism (dated by TCRdb to the late 2010s). With respect to the entire study: Peripheral blood was collected at initial diagnosis, prior to any treatment. The study used TCR beta repertoire signatures to distinguish Graves' ophthalmopathy from Graves' hyperthyroidism and to predict progression to ophthalmopathy. An independent validation cohort was composed of approximately 18 hyperthyroidism patients and about 17 patients who later progressed from hyperthyroidism to ophthalmopathy. The 75 to 100 discovery patients were randomly split 7:3 into training and test sets. A discovery set of about a hundred patients (43 ophthalmopathy, about 55 stable hyperthyroidism) was enrolled to explore V-J signatures distinguishing ophthalmopathy from hyperthyroidism. Following sample collection, hyperthyroidism patients were given methimazole at a starting dose of 30 mg daily, and ophthalmopathy patients were given high-dose intravenous methylprednisolone. In total, over 130 blood samples were TCR-sequenced: roughly 45 ophthalmopathy, some 75 hyperthyroidism and approximately 17 hyperthyroidism-to-ophthalmopathy patients. In more than five hyperthyroidism patients, the T-cell repertoires found in thyroid tissue were compared with those found in blood. Beyond this particular receptor, the publication reports: In cross-validation, the 13-signature model distinguished ophthalmopathy from stable hyperthyroidism with about 90% sensitivity and 81% to 82% specificity, while in the test set the corresponding values were about 80% and 75%. Most expanded thyroid clonotypes with a frequency above 0.001 also appeared in blood, which suggests that blood repertoires may reflect the immune response in the thyroid. No statistical method was used to set the sample size in advance, and the investigators knew which group each participant was assigned to. In validation, the model predicted ophthalmopathy progression with 70.59% sensitivity and roughly 72% specificity; some 13 predicted patients were CT-confirmed with GO in a median of around 6 months.

Its CDR3 holds 13 amino acids, cysteine through phenylalanine. The DNA shown is the 39-base CDR3, in frame from base 1. Trimming removed 4 bases from V and 5 bases from J, leaving 12 bases between the germline ends. The germline V gene provides CDR1 SGDLS and CDR2 YYNGEE. TCR beta CDR3 regions were amplified from RNA transcripts for repertoire sequencing. HTBI primers and the Qiagen OneStep RT-PCR kit were used in a first-round RT-PCR, which was followed by a second-round multiplex PCR, size selection and purification. The libraries underwent paired-end sequencing with 100 bp reads on an Illumina HiSeq2000. The authors' pipeline ran thus. SOAPnuke was used for read processing, and reads with adapters, uncalled bases, a mean Phred below 15, or no exact constant-primer or identifier match were discarded. COPE v1.2.5 was used to merge high-quality paired reads. Each unique nucleotide sequence was treated as a clonotype, and MiTCR v1.1 was used to align the clonotypes to the IMGT TRB V, D and J references. The analysis was limited to V-J combinations with a frequency above 0.0001, which together covered around 99% of the repertoires. For each V-J combination, a TCR clonal expansion and chaos score was defined as F50 clonal expansion divided by the chaos observed in the TCRdist matrix. Welch's t-statistics and random forest were used to reduce the features to 13 V-J combinations, which were then used as input to a naive Bayes classifier. The similarity between thyroid and blood repertoires was quantified using the Morisita-Horn index. Using fastp at Q25 and MiXCR, TCRdb reprocessed the public reads and kept productive beta chains. Under each unique CDR3 protein, matching rows form one entry showing the most common genes and DNA. Here the V and J calls rest on TCRdb's processing, not on the authors' analysis. The sample includes about 420,000 distinct CDR3 sequences, with around a fifth observed a single time. The ten largest clones take up approximately 3% of the sample.

Hyperthyroidism was defined as stable when no progression to ophthalmopathy occurred within 18 months of follow-up. The hyperthyroidism patients were 18 to 65 years old and newly diagnosed, with a disease duration of less than 2 months. Patients with other autoimmune diseases, uncontrolled infections, pregnancy or lactation were excluded from the study. Clinical symptoms, serum thyroxine, TRAb, thyroid ultrasound and orbital computed tomography formed the basis of the diagnosis. Using Ficoll-Paque density gradient centrifugation, PBMCs were isolated from about 10 ml of fresh peripheral blood. Total RNA was extracted using Trizol reagent, and RNA quality was checked on an Agilent 2100 Bioanalyzer. This clonotype was recorded many times. Its antigen specificity is not known. No base qualities exist here, and no much larger clone lies one base off it.

Recombination linked TRBV9 to TRBJ2-5, and the D gene may be TRBD2, 6 bases matching. Specimen: peripheral blood. This receptor was taken from a woman under 30 with stable Graves' hyperthyroidism. Donor details come from another sample of the same person, matched by shared clones. The CDR3 region: CASSRRDGETQYF. The DNA reads as follows: TGTGCCAGCAGCCGGCGGGATGGGGAGACCCAGTACTTC.